The subject of this entry is one T cell receptor (beta chain). The target of this receptor is not known. One base away there is no much larger clone; base qualities are not given. The approximately 39 donors, aged 6 to 90 years, were systemically healthy Caucasian individuals from Russia. Each donor gave around 9 milliliters of peripheral blood, collected into EDTA-treated Vacutainer tubes. Ficoll-Paque density-gradient centrifugation was used to isolate PBMCs, with at least 6.5 million per sample. Trizol reagent was used to extract total RNA from the PBMCs, yielding at least 6 micrograms per sample. The percentages of naive CD45RAhigh/CD27high T cells were determined by flow cytometry on a PBMC aliquot from every donor. Receptors were amplified or captured by 5' RACE. The sequencer listed for this sample is Illumina HiSeq 2500. A second roughly 7 to 11 cycle PCR used a sample-barcoded 5' primer and a J-beta primer mix. A unique molecular identifier was introduced onto each TCR beta cDNA molecule by a template-switch 5' adaptor carrying 12 random nucleotides. Each sample yielded at least 2.5 million CDR3-containing paired-end reads. First-strand cDNA synthesis was performed from all RNA using the Mint cDNA synthesis kit, with priming by a TRBC-specific oligonucleotide. Following uracil-DNA glycosylase treatment, a first 18-cycle PCR with universal primers M1SS and BC2_uni_R was performed on all cDNA. The study's own analysis went as follows. Normalization of each sample was performed by random selection of 1 million high-quality reads, each carrying a distinct molecular identifier. Instead of being binned into consensus sequences, reads that shared molecular identifiers were thrown out. MiTCR, with a Q25 quality threshold and the strictest error-elimination algorithm, was used for CDR3 identification, clonotype clustering and error correction. Lower-bound total TCR beta diversity was estimated with a nonparametric unseen species model using Euler transformation. The public reads were reprocessed in TCRdb via fastp at Q25 and MiXCR, keeping in-frame beta chains. For every CDR3 protein sequence, its rows merge into one entry that carries the most common genes and DNA. The V and J calls, along with clone size, are taken from TCRdb and not from the paper's own processing. The sample table holds about 930,000 distinct CDR3 sequences, of which around 29% were seen once. The ten largest clonotypes hold 9.5% to 13% of the sample.

These data come from a study of blood T cells in healthy people across ages (dated by TCRdb to the mid-2010s). At the level of the whole study: In model experiments, roughly one uniquely barcoded TCR beta cDNA molecule per two T cells was captured by template switching. Donors were grouped into four age groups: young (average approximately 16 years), middle-aged (about 38), aged (around 66) and long-lived (about 89). Using the same blood draw, the study looked at two additional independent replicas of 1 million unique cDNA reads for two donors, one aged 18 to 30 and the other aged 80 or older. To track age-related changes in TCR beta repertoire diversity, the study relied on deep sequencing normalized with unique cDNA molecular identifiers. Broader findings and caveats from the paper: Compared with the aged group, the long-lived group had more naive CD4+ T cells, fewer expanded clones and increased TCR diversity, suggesting age selection. Conclusive comparison of naive and antigen-experienced compartments was prevented by the profiling of bulk unsorted PBMCs. Observed TCR beta diversity per million T cells fell roughly linearly with age, and a significant reduction was already apparent by age approximately 41. Estimates of total diversity based on one million sequenced T cells were considered lower bounds and underestimates. A strong correlation was found between observed TCR beta diversity and the percentage of naive T cells measured by flow cytometry. Because the CMV infection status of the donors was unknown, age-related changes in expanded clonotypes may potentially have been confounded.

CDR1 PRHDT and CDR2 FYEKMQ were looked up in the germline V gene (reference sequence). CDR3 length: 12 amino acids, cysteine to phenylalanine. Just the 36-base CDR3 DNA is kept, in frame starting at base 1. The germline ends are 11 bases apart after V is trimmed by 5 bases and J by 6 bases. The data also belong to a second study, concerning T cells of mothers and their children. Reported in the second study: Nine systemically healthy Caucasian individuals served as donors, namely three mothers together with their six children. cDNA synthesis consumed the entire amount of extracted RNA, loaded at roughly 1.5 ug RNA in each 15 ul reaction. Sample barcodes and 2-4 random nucleotides were added via the M1S primer in the second PCR. More than 8 million TCR beta CDR3 reads were obtained from each mother, and approximately 3 million reads were obtained from each child. Thymic selection similarly shapes TCR recombination output in related and unrelated pairs, with minor effect from inherited differences. Normalized repertoire overlap was always found to be slightly, but never significantly, higher in related mother-child pairs than in unrelated mother-child pairs. With a sensitivity of approximately 100 clones per million clonotypes, no persistent microchimeric T cell clones were detected. Deep NGS was used in the study to compare the TCR beta repertoires of mothers and children and to look for features that separate related mother-child pairs from unrelated individuals. On average, the children were approximately 11 +/- 4 years old, while the mothers were roughly 36 +/- 4 years old. After adapter ligation with NEBNext reagents, the libraries were sequenced on Illumina HiSeq 2000 with 100+100 nt paired-end reads. Mother and child libraries were prepared a month apart and sequenced in separate runs to prevent cross-contamination. For each donor, between 500,000 and 2,000,000 distinct TCR beta clonotypes were identified. Naive TCR beta clonotypes were estimated from low-frequency clonotypes matched to each donor's FACS-determined naive share, without sorting.

The material sequenced was blood. The TCR comes from a woman aged 40 to 49 in good health. The V and J genes are TRBV13 and TRBJ2-7, with the D gene not confidently named. The nucleotides read TGTGCCAGCAGCCCCAGTCATGGCGAGCAGTACTTC. This is translated as CASSPSHGEQYF.